The rows below give T cell receptor beta chains drawn from one sample of a study of cytomegalovirus exposure and HLA in healthy donors. Some clones are missing from TCRdb's copy, which holds only in-frame ones; the method was immunoSEQ multiplex PCR. This table has about 190,000 clones, approximately 86% appearing once. The sequencing input was PBMCs. The source of these receptors is a woman in her late teens or twenties in good health and CMV-seronegative. CDR3s include the opening cysteine and the closing phenylalanine or tryptophan. A D gene is named only where the DNA matches it firmly. Not every row has a clone size; where given, it reads once, few, many or a size class.

-	TRBJ1-4	TRBV28	-	TGTGCCAGCAGTCCAATCCTCAGTTGGGGGCGCGATCAGGAAAAACTGTTTTTT	CASSPILSWGRDQEKLFF
-	TRBJ1-3	TRBV30	-	TGTGCCTGGAGTGTAAAGTCGGCTGGAAACACCATATATTTT	CAWSVKSAGNTIYF
-	TRBJ2-7	TRBV18	-	TGTGCCAGCTCACCCCAGGCAACGAACGAGCAGTACTTC	CASSPQATNEQYF
TRBD1	TRBJ2-1	TRBV7-2	-	TGTGCCAGCAGGTACCTACCGGGACAGGGTAACAATGAGCAGTTCTTC	CASRYLPGQGNNEQFF
TRBD1	TRBJ2-1	TRBV6-5	-	TGTGCCAGCAGTTACAGTATCGGGACAGGGGACAATGAGCAGTTCTTC	CASSYSIGTGDNEQFF
TRBD2	TRBJ2-1	TRBV25-1	-	TGTGCCAGCACTCAGCGGGAGGGCCTGAATGAGCAGTTCTTC	CASTQREGLNEQFF
-	TRBJ2-7	TRBV11-2	few	TGTGCCAGCAGCCCCCCCTTAGGGGAGGGGGAGGGCGAGCAGTACTTC	CASSPPLGEGEGEQYF
TRBD1	TRBJ2-4	TRBV5-8	-	TGTGCCAGCAGCGTACAGGGGTCCCTAGCCAAAAACATTCAGTACTTC	CASSVQGSLAKNIQYF
-	TRBJ2-5	TRBV14	-	TGTGCCAGCAGCCAGGACATCCAAGAGACCCAGTACTTC	CASSQDIQETQYF
TRBD2	TRBJ2-1	TRBV7-9	-	TGTGCCAGCAGCTCCAGGGCCCTAGCGGGGTATGAGCAGTTCTTC	CASSSRALAGYEQFF
-	TRBJ1-2	TRBV4-1	-	TGCGCCAGCAGCCAAGTATCAGGGTTATTTGGCTACACCTTC	CASSQVSGLFGYTF
-	TRBJ2-7	TRBV30	-	TGTGCCTGGAGTCCGGGGTTCGGGTACGAGCAGTACTTC	CAWSPGFGYEQYF
TRBD2	TRBJ2-1	TRBV7-9	-	TGTGCCAGCAGCGGGGGACTAGCGGGAGGGCCTACCTACAATGAGCAGTTCTTC	CASSGGLAGGPTYNEQFF
-	TRBJ1-4	TRBV4-1	-	TGTGCCAGCAGCCAAGATAGGCAGGGAAATGAAAAACTGTTTTTT	CASSQDRQGNEKLFF
-	TRBJ1-1	TRBV19	-	TGTGCCAGTAGATGGACAACGAGTGAAGCTTTCTTT	CASRWTTSEAFF
TRBD1	TRBJ2-7	TRBV5-1	-	TGCGCCAGCAGCCGGACAGGGCTGGAGTCCTACGAGCAGTACTTC	CASSRTGLESYEQYF
-	TRBJ2-7	TRBV27	-	TGTGCCAGCAGTTACGGGGTGGACTACGAGCAGTACTTC	CASSYGVDYEQYF
-	TRBJ2-2	TRBV7-3	-	TGTGCCAGCAGCTTAGGGACTCCGAACACCGGGGAGCTGTTTTTT	CASSLGTPNTGELFF
-	TRBJ1-2	TRBV13	-	TGTGCCAGCAGCATCGGGAGGGGCAGGGGAGGCTATGGCTACACCTTC	CASSIGRGRGGYGYTF
-	TRBJ1-4	TRBV18	once	TGTGCCAGCTCACGAGGGGACATTACAACTAATGAAAAACTGTTTTTT	CASSRGDITTNEKLFF
TRBD1	TRBJ2-7	TRBV7-9	-	TGTGCCAGCAGCCCCCGGGACAGGGCCAACGAGCAGTACTTC	CASSPRDRANEQYF
-	TRBJ1-5	TRBV4-1	-	TGCGCCAGCAGCCAGGATGACTATAGCAATCAGCCCCAGCATTTT	CASSQDDYSNQPQHF
-	TRBJ2-7	TRBV5-8	-	TGTGCCAGCAGCTTGCACGAGCAGTACTTC	CASSLHEQYF
-	TRBJ1-5	TRBV19	-	TGTGCCAGTACGGTTCGTGGGGGCGAAGAGCAGCCCCAGCATTTT	CASTVRGGEEQPQHF
TRBD1	TRBJ2-5	TRBV5-1	-	TGCGCCAGCTGCCCCTTTGGACAGGGTAGAGAGACCCAGTACTTC	CASCPFGQGRETQYF
-	TRBJ2-7	TRBV5-4	-	TGTGCCAGCAGCTTGCCAGGGGCCGTCTCCTACGAGCAGTACTTC	CASSLPGAVSYEQYF
-	TRBJ1-5	TRBV7-8	-	TGTGCCAGCAGCTTGGGTTACGGGGGTAGCAATCAGCCCCAGCATTTT	CASSLGYGGSNQPQHF
-	TRBJ1-1	TRBV5-1	-	TGCGCCAGCAGCTTGCAGGGGAAGGGTACTGAAGCTTTCTTT	CASSLQGKGTEAFF
TRBD1	TRBJ2-7	TRBV4-2	once	TGTGCCAGCAGCCAGGCCGGGACAGCCCACTACGAGCAGTACTTC	CASSQAGTAHYEQYF
TRBD1	TRBJ2-7	TRBV7-6	-	TGTGCCAGCAGCCCAGGGGACAGAAGCTCCTACGAGCAGTACTTC	CASSPGDRSSYEQYF
-	TRBJ2-5	TRBV14	-	TGTGCCAGCAGCCCTACAGACGCTATGCGAACCCAGTACTTC	CASSPTDAMRTQYF
-	TRBJ1-4	TRBV5-1	-	TGCGCCAGCAGCTTAACAGGGCAGTTTGGGGAAAAACTGTTTTTT	CASSLTGQFGEKLFF
-	TRBJ1-1	TRBV7-2	once	TGTGCCAGCAGCTTAAGAGGAGGGGAGGCTTTCTTT	CASSLRGGEAFF
TRBD2	TRBJ2-5	TRBV7-9	-	TGTGCCAGCAGCAATAGCGGGGGAGACAAAGAGACCCAGTACTTC	CASSNSGGDKETQYF
-	TRBJ2-3	TRBV5-4	-	TGTGCCAGCAGCTTGGGAGGGGAGGCCGGGACAGATACGCAGTATTTT	CASSLGGEAGTDTQYF
-	TRBJ2-7	TRBV28	-	TGTGCCAGCAGTCAGACTACAGGGTGGGGGTACGAGCAGTACTTC	CASSQTTGWGYEQYF
-	TRBJ1-4	TRBV5-5	-	TGTGCCAGCAGCTTAAGGCAGGGCACTGAAAAACTGTTTTTT	CASSLRQGTEKLFF
-	TRBJ1-1	TRBV7-9	-	TGTGCCAGCAGCTTAGAACAGGGTGCGACTGAAGCTTTCTTT	CASSLEQGATEAFF
-	TRBJ1-1	TRBV7-9	-	TGTGCCAGCAGCCTGCGGAGGCAGTCGAACACTGAAGCTTTCTTT	CASSLRRQSNTEAFF
-	TRBJ2-7	TRBV6-1	-	TGTGCCACTCTTAGGAACAGTCTCTCCTACGAGCAGTACTTC	CATLRNSLSYEQYF
TRBD2	TRBJ2-3	TRBV14	few	TGTGCCAGCAGCCAAGAATGGTCTAGCGGGATTGCAGATACGCAGTATTTT	CASSQEWSSGIADTQYF